This T cell receptor beta chain emerged from a study of identical twins. Notes on the study in general: Out-of-frame alpha sequences common to twins were enriched for low generation probability.

TCRdb reanalysed the 5' RACE reads using MiXCR and keeps one entry per CDR3 protein. The table has about 210,000 distinct CDR3 sequences, approximately 9% seen once; the top ten hold over 4.5%. Germline values: CDR1 SGHDT, CDR2 YYEEEE. CDR3 length: 15 residues. J lost 6 bases, V lost 0 bases, and 7 bases had no gene match. About this clonotype: Its cognate antigen is unknown.

V usage is TRBV5-6 and J usage is TRBJ2-5; 8 nucleotides align to TRBD2. Material for sequencing was memory (CD45RO+) T cells sorted from blood. The sequence was obtained from a young woman in good health. The CDR3 loop is CASSLAGGALKTQYF. The CDR3 DNA follows: TGTGCCAGCAGCTTGGCCGGGGGGGCCTTAAAGACCCAGTACTTC.